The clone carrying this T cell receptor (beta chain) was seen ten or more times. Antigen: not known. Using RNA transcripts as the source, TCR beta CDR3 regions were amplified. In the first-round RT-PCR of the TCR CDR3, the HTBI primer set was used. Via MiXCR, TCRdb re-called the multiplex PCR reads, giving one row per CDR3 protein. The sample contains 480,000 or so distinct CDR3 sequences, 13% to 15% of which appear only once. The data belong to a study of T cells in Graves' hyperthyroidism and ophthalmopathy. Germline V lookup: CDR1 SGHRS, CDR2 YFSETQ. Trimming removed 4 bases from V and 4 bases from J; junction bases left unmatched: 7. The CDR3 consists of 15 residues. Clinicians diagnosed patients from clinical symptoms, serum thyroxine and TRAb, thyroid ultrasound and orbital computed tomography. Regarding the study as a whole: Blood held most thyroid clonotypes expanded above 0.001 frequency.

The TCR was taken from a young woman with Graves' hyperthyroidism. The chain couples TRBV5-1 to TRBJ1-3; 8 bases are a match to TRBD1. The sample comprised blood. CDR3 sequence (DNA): TGCGCCAGCAGCCCCAGGACAGGGTTCGGAAACACCATATATTTT. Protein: CASSPRTGFGNTIYF.